This entry lists 17 T cell receptor beta chains sequenced from one sample in a study of tumor T cells in aggressive B-cell lymphoma. Here immunoSEQ multiplex PCR was the method, and the copy in TCRdb shows in-frame clones only, minus some. This repertoire shows more than 5,000 clones, about 90% found once; its top ten account for roughly 2.5%. The specimen was tumor tissue. These receptors originate from an adult with diffuse large B cell lymphoma.

V and J are TRBV5-4 and TRBJ2-3; perhaps TRBD2 as D (5 bases). Trimming stripped 5 bases from V and 6 bases from J, with 19 bases between. Looked up from germline, CDR1 is SGHNT and CDR2 is YYREEE (reference sequence). The CDR3 runs 15 residues. The CDR3 DNA reads TGTGCCAGCAGGCTGGCCGGGGTAACACTCGATACGCAGTATTTT. This gives the protein CASRLAGVTLDTQYF.

V and J are TRBV9 and TRBJ2-1; 7 nucleotides agree with TRBD1. Germline V gene data show CDR1 as SGDLS and CDR2 as YYNGEE. The CDR3 totals 16 residues. Trimming at V came to 4 bases and at J to 2 bases, leaving 9 bases not matched to a gene. CDR3 DNA sequence: TGTGCCAGCAGCCCCCGATTCGGGACAGCCTACAATGAGCAGTTCTTC. It specifies CASSPRFGTAYNEQFF.

This chain links TRBV19 with TRBJ2-1, with D possibly matching TRBD1 (5 bases). This CDR3 comprises 14 residues. CDR1 and CDR2 from the germline V gene are LNHDA and SQIVND (reference sequence). Trimming cost V 3 bases and J 2 bases, with 8 bases left between them. This CDR3 reads CASSMQGTYNEQFF. For the CDR3, the DNA is TGTGCCAGTAGTATGCAGGGTACCTACAATGAGCAGTTCTTC.

A single count supports this clone. This chain links TRBV6-5 with TRBJ1-1; maybe TRBD1 (5 bases). Germline-derived CDR1 and CDR2 are MNHEY and SVGAGI. This CDR3 is built from 14 residues. Deletions cut 3 bases from V and 4 bases from J, with 12 bases between. As DNA, the CDR3 is TGTGCCAGCAGTTATTCGTACGGGGGCACTGAAGCTTTCTTT. Protein sequence: CASSYSYGGTEAFF.

The chain links TRBV4-1 to TRBJ1-5; TRBD1 matches 8 bases. V lost 6 bases, J lost 5 bases, and 9 bases stayed unmatched. The CDR3 is 15 residues long. Germline V CDR1 and CDR2: MGHRA, YSYEKL. CDR3 nucleotides: TGCGCCAGCAGTCAGGACAGGGAGCCACATCAGCCCCAGCATTTT. Amino acids: CASSQDREPHQPQHF.

This chain joins TRBV15 and TRBJ1-1, with D possibly matching TRBD1 (6 bases). The CDR3 length is 14 residues. Between the trimmed V and J ends, which lost 2 bases and 1 base, there was a span of 8 bases. Looked up from germline, CDR1 is LNHNV and CDR2 is YYDKDF (reference sequence). The CDR3 loop is CATSRRDKNTEAFF. Here the CDR3 DNA reads TGTGCCACCAGCAGACGGGACAAGAACACTGAAGCTTTCTTT. Using reference TRBV15 and TRBJ1-1 for the parts outside the CDR3, the full variable domain is DAMVIQNPRYQVTQFGKPVTLSCSQTLNHNVMYWYQQKSSQAPKLLFHYYDKDFNNEADTPDNFQSRRPNTSFCFLDIRSPGLGDTAMYLCATSRRDKNTEAFFGQGTRLTVV.

This clone was seen more than once but under ten times. The V gene is TRBV28, the J gene TRBJ2-3, with 8 bases aligning to TRBD1. Germline V gene lookup returns CDR1 MDHEN and CDR2 SYDVKM. V dropped 8 bases and J dropped 0; count of bases not matched to a gene: 13. The CDR3 loop spans 17 amino acids. Here the CDR3 reads CASPPAGTGFSTDTQYF. The CDR3 DNA is TGTGCCAGCCCACCCGCCGGGACAGGATTTAGCACAGATACGCAGTATTTT.

The chain couples TRBV5-6 to TRBJ2-7, with D hard to call. The CDR3 totals 13 residues. Germline values: CDR1 SGHDT, CDR2 YYEEEE. V was clipped by 2 bases and J by 1 base, with 7 bases between them. CDR3 DNA sequence: TGTGCCAGCAGCTTTCCCTCGTCCTACGAGCAGTACTTC. This translates into CASSFPSSYEQYF.

The V gene is TRBV11-2, the J gene TRBJ2-5; D might be TRBD1 (5 bases). V lost 0 bases and J 3 bases, leaving 14 bases between the germline ends. Germline V gene lookup returns CDR1 SGHAT and CDR2 FQNNGV. The CDR3 covers 16 residues. CDR3 nucleotide sequence: TGTGCCAGCAGCTTAGATAGGTGGGCCAGGGAAGAGACCCAGTACTTC. Translated: CASSLDRWAREETQYF.

This clone was counted a single time. The chain links TRBV7-2 to TRBJ2-7; D might be TRBD2 (7 bases). From germline, CDR1 is SGHTA and CDR2 FQGNSA. Trimming removed 1 base from V and 3 bases from J, with 13 bases in between. This CDR3 spans 15 amino acids. CDR3 sequence (DNA): TGTGCCAGCAGCTTAGGGGGGGCGGGGGACTACGAGCAGTACTTC. As protein: CASSLGGAGDYEQYF.

J is TRBJ2-3 and V is TRBV7-9; 12 positions agree with TRBD2. Germline V gives CDR1 SEHNR, CDR2 FQNEAQ (reference sequence). Losses at the gene ends were 1 base for V and 6 bases for J; bases not matched to a gene: 8. The CDR3 totals 17 residues. The CDR3 DNA follows: TGTGCCAGCAGCTTAGTCGGTCTAGCGGGGGGGCCGGATACGCAGTATTTT. It encodes CASSLVGLAGGPDTQYF.

V gene TRBV6-1 combines with J gene TRBJ2-7; 8 positions agree with TRBD1. The CDR3 totals 14 residues. V trimming: 7 bases; J trimming: 4 bases; junction bases outside the gene matches: 9. Per the germline V gene, CDR1 is MNHNS and CDR2 is SASEGT. The CDR3 region is CASTWTGSGYEQYF. CDR3 coding DNA: TGTGCCAGCACGTGGACAGGGTCCGGGTACGAGCAGTACTTC.

The chain employs TRBV4-2 and TRBJ1-3; possibly TRBD1 for D (6 bases). Germline loops: CDR1 LGHNA, CDR2 YNFKEQ. This CDR3 is built from 16 residues. Between the trimmed V and J ends, which lost 2 bases and 9 bases, there was a span of 20 bases. CDR3 sequence reads: CASSQYKTDSGGTIYF. For the CDR3, the DNA is TGTGCCAGCAGCCAATACAAAACGGACAGTGGGGGCACCATATATTTT.

J is TRBJ2-5 and V is TRBV28; 11 bases line up with TRBD2. The ends lost 5 bases at V and 1 base at J; junction bases unmatched: 6. The CDR3 extends over 16 amino acids. Germline loops: CDR1 MDHEN, CDR2 SYDVKM. CDR3 sequence reads: CASSPGGTSGQETQYF. Written as DNA, the CDR3 is TGTGCCAGCAGTCCAGGTGGGACTAGCGGCCAAGAGACCCAGTACTTC.

V is TRBV10-3 and J is TRBJ2-3; TRBD1 matches 8 bases. The CDR3 length is 13 residues. The ends lost 8 bases at V and 4 bases at J; junction bases unmatched: 5. Germline values: CDR1 ENHRY, CDR2 SYGVKD. The CDR3 reads CAICQGAPDTQYF. CDR3 coding DNA: TGTGCCATCTGCCAGGGGGCACCAGATACGCAGTATTTT.

This CDR3 is CASSFRLAGEVGEQYF. For the CDR3, the DNA is TGTGCCAGCAGTTTTCGACTAGCGGGAGAGGTAGGGGAGCAGTACTTC. J is TRBJ2-7 and V is TRBV27, with 12 bases that match TRBD2. J lost 7 bases, V lost 3 bases, and 10 bases had no gene match. The CDR3 extends over 16 amino acids. The germline V gene encodes CDR1 MNHEY and CDR2 SMNVEV (reference sequence).

This clone is a singleton in its sample. Other DNA sequences in this sample translate to the same CDR3. This chain links TRBV5-1 with TRBJ2-7; weak D call: TRBD1 (5 bases). Germline V CDR1 and CDR2: SGHRS, YFSETQ. Deletions cut 2 bases from V and 7 bases from J, with 7 bases between. This CDR3 is built from 11 residues. The CDR3 DNA is TGCGCCAGCAGCTTAACAGGAGAGCAGTACTTC. This encodes CASSLTGEQYF.